These 5 T cell receptor beta chains came from one sample sequenced in a study of CD8 T cells in Susac syndrome. A quantity of roughly 0.5 to 1 ug RNA underwent reverse transcription using random hexamers. Each CDR3 protein is one row after TCRdb ran MiXCR on the immunoSEQ multiplex PCR reads. The repertoire includes some 110,000 distinct CDR3 sequences, 96% of them detected once, and 0.11% to 0.15% sits in the top ten. The sequenced sample was CD4+ T cells from PBMCs. All receptors derive from a human donor with Susac syndrome.

The CDR3, as DNA: TGCAGTTGGACTAGGGGGAACAAGGGAGAGACCCAGTACTTC. Protein sequence: CSWTRGNKGETQYF. The chain joins TRBV20-1 to TRBJ2-5; TRBD2 might be the D (7 bases). CDR1 and CDR2 from the germline V gene are DFQATT and SNEGSKA (reference sequence). V was clipped by 8 bases and J by 4 bases, with 20 bases between them. CDR3 length: 14 amino acids.

This clonotype has just one count. V and J are TRBV29-1 and TRBJ2-3, with 11 bases matching TRBD2. Germline CDR1 reads SQVTM; CDR2 reads ANQGSEA. The CDR3 consists of 13 residues. V trimming: 6 bases; J trimming: 3 bases; junction bases outside the gene matches: 2. The CDR3 region has the DNA TGCAGCGTCAGACTAGCGGGGACAGATACGCAGTATTTT. This gives the protein CSVRLAGTDTQYF.

The V and J genes are TRBV21-1 and TRBJ2-1; the table calls TRBD2, which could not be checked here. TRBV21-1 is termed a pseudogene. The CDR3 extends over 11 amino acids. CDR3: CASSKRRAQFF. The CDR3, as DNA: TGTGCCAGCAGCAAAAGGCGGGCTCAGTTCTTC.

This chain joins TRBV9 and TRBJ2-5, with TRBD2 identical over 10 bases. The CDR3 runs to 16 residues. CDR1 is SGDLS, CDR2 YYNGEE, per germline. V was pared by 2 bases and J by 5 bases, with 9 bases of the junction left unmatched. The CDR3 bases are TGTGCCAGCAGCGTGGGACAGCGGGAGGGCCGGGAGACCCAGTACTTC. Protein product: CASSVGQREGRETQYF.

This clonotype has only one observation. The chain employs TRBV20-1 and TRBJ1-2, with D tentatively TRBD1 (5 bases). This CDR3 has 12 amino acids. Trimming removed 0 bases from V and 7 bases from J, with 9 bases in between. Germline CDR1 reads DFQATT; CDR2 reads SNEGSKA (reference sequence). CDR3 sequence (DNA): TGCAGTGCTAGAGATCGCGGGGCTGGCTACACCTTC. This encodes CSARDRGAGYTF.